A selection of T cell receptor beta chains follows, all from one sample in a study of blood T cell repertoires in COVID-19. TCRdb's table, derived via immunoSEQ multiplex PCR, lists solely in-frame clones and lacks some. The sample holds 200,000 or so clones, 70% to 85% seen once. Input material: peripheral blood. The origin of the receptors is a human donor with acute or convalescent COVID-19. The donor label of this sample is uncertain. Each CDR3 is given with its conserved first and last residue.

j_gene: TRBJ2-1; v_gene: TRBV10-3; CDR3aa: CAIRPVGGTRNEQFF
j_gene: TRBJ2-1; v_gene: TRBV20-1; CDR3aa: CSASQPGGYNEQFF
j_gene: TRBJ2-2; v_gene: TRBV7-3; CDR3aa: CASRRRQGNAGELFF
j_gene: TRBJ1-2; v_gene: TRBV6-5; CDR3aa: CASRQTDSRFYGYTF
j_gene: TRBJ2-7; v_gene: TRBV5-6; CDR3aa: CASSTGPGAGYEQYF
j_gene: TRBJ1-1; v_gene: TRBV19; CDR3aa: CASSMPGQGNTEAFF
j_gene: TRBJ2-7; v_gene: TRBV18; CDR3aa: CASSPGTSGELQQYF
j_gene: TRBJ1-4; v_gene: TRBV29-1; CDR3aa: CSVVLYGEKLFF
j_gene: TRBJ2-5; v_gene: TRBV19; CDR3aa: CASRKQGAGVETQYF
j_gene: TRBJ2-1; v_gene: TRBV7-9; CDR3aa: CASSLGTPYNEQFF
j_gene: TRBJ2-3; v_gene: TRBV6-5; CDR3aa: CASSYYGDGTDTQYF
j_gene: TRBJ2-3; v_gene: TRBV23-1; CDR3aa: CASSQFGRRVGQEDTQYF
j_gene: TRBJ2-3; v_gene: TRBV18; CDR3aa: CASSPTSGSVTDTQYF
j_gene: TRBJ2-7; v_gene: TRBV6-5; CDR3aa: CASSNHPGQGDEQYF
j_gene: TRBJ1-4; v_gene: TRBV3-1/TRBV3-2; CDR3aa: CASRPRTGRSEKLFF
j_gene: TRBJ1-1; v_gene: TRBV7-3; CDR3aa: CASRPGGMNTEAFF
j_gene: TRBJ2-5; v_gene: TRBV2; CDR3aa: CASRGQGVFQETQYF
j_gene: TRBJ2-2; v_gene: TRBV10-3; CDR3aa: CAIKRGEITGELFF
j_gene: TRBJ2-1; v_gene: TRBV19; CDR3aa: CASSEPGQGLNEQFF
j_gene: TRBJ1-2; v_gene: TRBV18; CDR3aa: CASSQEETNYGYTF
j_gene: TRBJ2-7; v_gene: TRBV2; CDR3aa: CASSVDRGGGSYSYEQYF
j_gene: TRBJ2-7; v_gene: TRBV27; CDR3aa: CASSSPGGWQYF
j_gene: TRBJ2-3; v_gene: TRBV29-1; CDR3aa: CSVQGSWGTDTQYF
j_gene: TRBJ1-4; v_gene: TRBV12-3/TRBV12-4; CDR3aa: CASSPRQPEKLFF
j_gene: TRBJ1-2; v_gene: TRBV24-1; CDR3aa: CAAGSGSYGYTF
j_gene: TRBJ1-5; v_gene: TRBV3-1/TRBV3-2; CDR3aa: CASSPRTDLSNQPQHF
j_gene: TRBJ2-7; v_gene: TRBV4-2; CDR3aa: CASSLQAQGGVLAGGYEQYF
j_gene: TRBJ2-5; v_gene: TRBV28; CDR3aa: CASSLGGRTETQYF
j_gene: TRBJ2-7; v_gene: TRBV7-2; CDR3aa: CASSFDGSTYEQYF
j_gene: TRBJ2-2; v_gene: TRBV28; CDR3aa: CASTPQGRSNTGELFF
j_gene: TRBJ1-4; v_gene: TRBV25-1; CDR3aa: CATSPGTGRAEKLFF
j_gene: TRBJ1-5; v_gene: TRBV19; CDR3aa: CASSTGRGGGDSQPQHF
j_gene: TRBJ2-1; v_gene: TRBV5-1; CDR3aa: CASSLYGDNEQFF
j_gene: TRBJ1-3; v_gene: TRBV5-1; CDR3aa: CASSSLGGYRNTIYF
j_gene: TRBJ1-1; v_gene: TRBV27; CDR3aa: CASSHPGGGGNTEAFF
j_gene: TRBJ1-5; v_gene: TRBV19; CDR3aa: CASSPRTGEGNQPQHF
j_gene: TRBJ1-1; v_gene: TRBV6-5; CDR3aa: CASRPPGGNTEAFF
j_gene: TRBJ1-6; v_gene: TRBV3-1/TRBV3-2; CDR3aa: CASSQDRPGGSYNSPLHF
j_gene: TRBJ2-1; v_gene: TRBV30; CDR3aa: CAWSGGLLQFF
j_gene: TRBJ1-1; v_gene: TRBV12-3/TRBV12-4; CDR3aa: CASSLQGGTEAFF
j_gene: TRBJ1-5; v_gene: TRBV18; CDR3aa: CASSPFSSPNQPQHF
j_gene: TRBJ2-2; v_gene: TRBV6-1; CDR3aa: CASSDRVLAGANTGELFF
j_gene: TRBJ2-5; v_gene: TRBV7-9; CDR3aa: CASSLTPPGTGGSETQYF
j_gene: TRBJ1-2; v_gene: TRBV7-2; CDR3aa: CASSLGGQSYGYTF
j_gene: TRBJ2-7; v_gene: TRBV11-1; CDR3aa: CASSLLGTGGYEQYF